This entry describes one T cell receptor beta chain. Antigen specificity is unknown. The V gene lost 8 bases and the J gene lost 4 bases, with 12 bases spanning the gap. The CDR3 totals 13 residues. Germline CDR1 and CDR2: LNHDA and SQIVND (reference sequence). The sample is drawn from a study of cytomegalovirus exposure and HLA in healthy donors. Study-level findings and limits: Reportedly, a later analysis found an Asian-associated ancestry cluster had fewer N-insertions than the roughly 700-donor mean. Many donors carried some public TCRs, although rarity characterized most TCR sequences. Common viral pathogens seemed, in a later analysis, to connect with several of the most significant clusters. Later work associated 16,951 TCR beta sequences with HLA alleles at 0.05 false discovery rate.

Amplification used 60 Vbeta primers and 13 Jbeta primers. Clones were read by immunoSEQ multiplex PCR, and TCRdb kept only the in-frame ones, dropping some. Here the sample spans 150,000 to 200,000 clones, 80% to 85% being singletons. The receptor was isolated from a boy aged 2 to 10 in good health and CMV-seronegative. Sequencing was done on a sample of PBMCs. The genes are TRBV19 and TRBJ1-3, with TRBD1 as a possible D gene (5 bases). The CDR3 DNA reads TGTGCCAGTTGGGCCAAGGGGGGAAACACCATATATTTT. It specifies CASWAKGGNTIYF. Variable domain in full (rest from reference TRBV19 and TRBJ1-3): DGGITQSPKYLFRKEGQNVTLSCEQNLNHDAMYWYRQDPGQGLRLIYYSQIVNDFQKGDIAEGYSVSREKKESFPLTVTSAQKNPTAFYLCASWAKGGNTIYFGEGSWLTVV.